This TCR beta chain was documented in a study of OX40 agonist ivuxolimab in advanced cancers. Assay used: immunoSEQ multiplex PCR; TCRdb lists only in-frame clones, some missing. The sample records more than 65,000 clones, 88% being singletons. Looked up from germline, CDR1 is WSHSY and CDR2 is SAAADI. V shed 1 base and J 2 bases; nucleotides not matched to a gene: 14. This CDR3 comprises 20 residues. In this sample, this clone turned up once. Sequences were derived from CD4+ or CD8+ T cells sorted from blood, sampled in a trial of the OX40 agonist ivuxolimab. The clonotype was recovered from an adult with an advanced solid tumor such as melanoma, head and neck, liver or kidney cancer. The J gene is TRBJ2-3, the V gene TRBV10-2, with 11 bases identical to TRBD2. CDR3: CASSEWGLAGGFHFTDTQYF. DNA of the CDR3: TGCGCCAGCAGTGAGTGGGGGCTAGCGGGGGGTTTTCACTTCACAGATACGCAGTATTTT.